Below, 18 T cell receptor beta chains from the same sample are listed, as sequenced in a study of T cells in Graves' hyperthyroidism and ophthalmopathy. Amplification targeted TCR beta CDR3 regions from RNA transcripts. RT-PCR in the first round (using the HTBI primer set) targeted the TCR CDR3. MiXCR was run by TCRdb on the multiplex PCR reads, yielding one entry per CDR3 protein. Among some 300,000 distinct CDR3 sequences listed, roughly 15% were seen once. Sequencing was carried out using blood. Receptors were obtained from a man aged 25 to 40 with Graves' hyperthyroidism.

This clonotype was observed at least ten times. V and J are TRBV7-3 and TRBJ2-3; TRBD2 might be the D (6 bases). The CDR3 is 15 amino acids. Germline V lookup: CDR1 SGHTA, CDR2 FQGTGA. V lost 1 base and J lost 2, with 10 bases in between. The CDR3 loop is CASSLIGGLTDTQYF. The CDR3 nucleotides read TGTGCCAGCAGCTTAATTGGGGGACTCACAGATACGCAGTATTTT. Using reference TRBV7-3 and TRBJ2-3 for the parts outside the CDR3, the full variable domain is GAGVSQTPSNKVTEKGKYVELRCDPISGHTALYWYRQSLGQGPEFLIYFQGTGAADDSGLPNDRFFAVRPEGSVSTLKIQRTERGDSAVYLCASSLIGGLTDTQYFGPGTRLTVL.

In this sample, this clonotype turned up a few times. The junction does not match germline at one end; this may be a read error. V usage is TRBV5-1 and J usage is TRBJ2-3, with TRBD2 identical over 14 bases. Germline V gene data show CDR1 as SGHRS and CDR2 as YFSETQ. This CDR3 is built from 16 residues. In DNA form, the CDR3 reads TGCGCCAGCACCTTGGGACTAGCGGGAGTGGAAGATACGCAGTATTTT. Protein product: CASTLGLAGVEDTQYF.

This clonotype was picked up many times. The CDR3 nucleotides read TGTGCCAGCAGCCCCTATCCCAGGAGGGGAAACACTGAAGCTTTCTTT. It encodes CASSPYPRRGNTEAFF. The chain joins TRBV12-3 or TRBV12-4 to TRBJ1-1, with a tentative D call TRBD1 (5 bases). The CDR3 has 16 residues. Trimming took off 6 bases at V and 2 bases at J, with 19 bases between the two ends.

Of note for this clonotype: This may arise from a read error, as a much more abundant clone is one base away. V is TRBV12-3 or TRBV12-4 and J is TRBJ1-5; a possible D gene is TRBD1 (6 bases). The CDR3 covers 14 residues. The CDR3 protein is CASSVGGGNRPQHF. The CDR3 DNA reads as TGTGCCAGCAGCGTCGGGGGGGGCAATCGGCCCCAGCATTTT.

This clonotype occurred a few times. This rearrangement joins TRBV5-1 to TRBJ2-2; D might be TRBD1 (5 bases). Trimming cost V 0 bases and J 0 bases, with 6 bases left between them. The CDR3 totals 15 residues. Germline loops: CDR1 SGHRS, CDR2 YFSETQ. CDR3 sequence: CASSLDRPNTGELFF. In DNA form, the CDR3 reads TGCGCCAGCAGCTTGGACAGGCCGAACACCGGGGAGCTGTTTTTT.

There are many counts of this clonotype. V usage is TRBV12-3 or TRBV12-4 and J usage is TRBJ2-7; 12 nucleotides match TRBD2. The CDR3 runs to 14 residues. The V gene end was trimmed by 5 bases and the J gene end by 7 bases; junction bases not matched to a gene: 6. This CDR3 is CASSGLAGFREQYF. The CDR3 DNA reads as TGTGCCAGCAGTGGACTAGCGGGGTTTCGGGAGCAGTACTTC.

As regards this clonotype: Since a much larger clone is just one base distant, this may be a read error. The chain recombines TRBV2 with TRBJ2-7, with D hard to call. V was pared by 7 bases and J by 4 bases, with 14 bases between. The CDR3 runs to 13 residues. Germline CDR1 is SNHLY and CDR2 is FYNNEI. CDR3 in amino acids: CASNTRTPYEQYF. In DNA, the CDR3 is TGTGCCAGCAATACCAGGACGCCGTACGAGCAGTACTTC.

This clonotype has more than one count but fewer than ten. CDR3 loop: CSVALALNQPQHF. CDR3 in DNA: TGCAGCGTTGCGTTAGCCCTCAATCAGCCCCAGCATTTT. The chain carries TRBV29-1 and TRBJ1-5; D is undetermined. The V gene's germline CDR1 is SQVTM and CDR2 ANQGSEA. Trimming pared 4 bases from V and 3 bases from J, leaving 10 bases between. The CDR3 spans 13 residues.

This clonotype was picked up a small number of times. V is TRBV19 and J is TRBJ1-2, with D possibly being TRBD1 (6 bases). Germline V CDR1 and CDR2: LNHDA, SQIVND (reference sequence). Trimming pared 7 bases from V and 4 bases from J, leaving 13 bases between. The CDR3 covers 13 residues. This chain's CDR3 is CASTPGAAYGYTF. For the CDR3, the DNA is TGTGCCAGTACCCCGGGGGCTGCCTATGGCTACACCTTC.

This clonotype was found many times. V gene TRBV3-1 combines with J gene TRBJ2-7, with 7 positions matching TRBD2. This CDR3 region has 14 residues. The germline CDR1 and CDR2 sequences are LGHDT and YNNKEL (reference sequence). The J segment lost 4 bases and the V segment lost 1 base, leaving 4 bases of the junction unmatched. The CDR3 sequence: CASSQGRETYEQYF. CDR3 nucleotide sequence: TGTGCCAGCAGCCAAGGGCGGGAGACTTACGAGCAGTACTTC.

This clonotype was counted a few times. The chain links TRBV7-3 to TRBJ2-3, with 8 bases fitting TRBD2. Germline lookup yields CDR1 SGHTA and CDR2 FQGTGA. CDR3 size: 15 residues. V dropped 5 bases and J dropped 0; count of bases not matched to a gene: 4. The CDR3 loop is CASSPGLESTDTQYF. CDR3 nucleotides: TGTGCCAGCAGCCCGGGACTAGAGAGCACAGATACGCAGTATTTT.

V usage is TRBV6-1 and J usage is TRBJ1-2, with 8 bases matching TRBD1. The CDR3 runs to 13 residues. V was clipped by 6 bases and J by 6 bases; unmatched bases: 6. Per the germline V gene, CDR1 is MNHNS and CDR2 is SASEGT. CDR3 amino acids: CASRTQGVNGYTF. The CDR3 region has the DNA TGTGCCAGCAGGACACAGGGGGTCAATGGCTACACCTTC.

This clonotype has ten or more counts. This chain uses TRBV11-2 with TRBJ2-1; D is unresolved. This CDR3 is 13 amino acids long. V was cut by 5 bases and J by 9 bases, with 14 bases left in between. Germline CDR1 SGHAT, CDR2 FQNNGV. The DNA of the CDR3 is TGTGCCAGCAGCCGGATGGCTAGAGGTGAGCAGTTCTTC. Protein product: CASSRMARGEQFF. The full variable domain, rest sourced from reference TRBV11-2 and TRBJ2-1, is EAGVAQSPRYKIIEKRQSVAFWCNPISGHATLYWYQQILGQGPKLLIQFQNNGVVDDSQLPKDRFSAERLKGVDSTLKIQPAKLEDSAVYLCASSRMARGEQFFGPGTRLTVL.

Many counts were recorded for this clonotype. This chain connects TRBV15 to TRBJ2-5, with TRBD2 matching over 10 bases. Trimming took 0 bases from V and 6 from J; bases not matched to a gene: 4. The CDR3 is 15 residues long. Germline lookup yields CDR1 LNHNV and CDR2 YYDKDF (reference sequence). For the CDR3, the DNA is TGTGCCACCAGCAGAGAAGCGGGAGGGCCTAAGACCCAGTACTTC. Encoded protein: CATSREAGGPKTQYF.

This clonotype was observed many times. The chain employs TRBV7-8 and TRBJ2-7; 9 bases are shared with TRBD1. J gave up 5 bases and V 1 base, and 9 bases lay outside the gene matches. Germline assignment: CDR1 SGHVS and CDR2 FQNEAQ. The CDR3 covers 16 residues. The DNA of the CDR3 is TGTGCCAGCAGCTTAGTGTCGGGACAGGGATCCCACGAGCAGTACTTC. It codes for CASSLVSGQGSHEQYF.

The J gene is TRBJ1-2, the V gene TRBV20-1; no clear D. V was pared by 6 bases and J by 2 bases, with 13 bases between. Per germline, CDR1 DFQATT and CDR2 SNEGSKA (reference sequence). The CDR3 consists of 13 residues. CDR3 coding DNA: TGCAGTGCCTACGAGACCGACAACTATGGCTACACCTTC. Amino acid sequence: CSAYETDNYGYTF.

This clonotype has at least ten counts. This chain connects TRBV5-8 to TRBJ2-1, with 10 bases identical to TRBD2. V lost 10 bases and J lost 6; bases outside the gene matches: 10. Germline V gene data show CDR1 as SGHTS and CDR2 as YDEGEE. The CDR3 contains 14 residues. The CDR3 DNA reads TGTGCCTCCGCCGGGACTAGCGCCTCCAATGAGCAGTTCTTC. Its protein is CASAGTSASNEQFF. Full variable domain (rest looked up from reference TRBV5-8 and TRBJ2-1): EAGVTQSPTHLIKTRGQQATLRCSPISGHTSVYWYQQALGLGLQFLLWYDEGEERNRGNFPPRFSGRQFPNYSSELNVNALELEDSALYLCASAGTSASNEQFFGPGTRLTVL.

This chain uses TRBV10-3 with TRBJ1-6; D might be TRBD1 (5 bases). The V gene lost 4 bases and the J gene lost 5 bases, with 15 bases spanning the gap. This CDR3 spans 16 amino acids. Germline lookup yields CDR1 ENHRY and CDR2 SYGVKD. The DNA for the CDR3 is TGTGCCATCAGTGCGGCAGGGATTCTCAATAATTCACCCCTCCACTTT. As protein: CAISAAGILNNSPLHF.